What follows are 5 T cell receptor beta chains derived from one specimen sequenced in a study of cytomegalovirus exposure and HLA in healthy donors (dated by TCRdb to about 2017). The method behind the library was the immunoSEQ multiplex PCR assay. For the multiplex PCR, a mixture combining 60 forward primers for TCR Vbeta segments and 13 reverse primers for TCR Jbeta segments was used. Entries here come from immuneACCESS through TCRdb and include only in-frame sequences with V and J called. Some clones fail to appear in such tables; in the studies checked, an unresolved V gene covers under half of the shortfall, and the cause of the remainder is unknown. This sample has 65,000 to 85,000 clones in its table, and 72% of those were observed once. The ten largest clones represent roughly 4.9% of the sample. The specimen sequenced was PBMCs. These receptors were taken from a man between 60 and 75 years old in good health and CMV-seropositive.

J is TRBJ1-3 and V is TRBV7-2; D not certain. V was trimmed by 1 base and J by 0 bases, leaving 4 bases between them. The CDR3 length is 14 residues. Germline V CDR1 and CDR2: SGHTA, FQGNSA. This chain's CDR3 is CASSLGASGNTIYF. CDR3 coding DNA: TGTGCCAGCAGCTTAGGAGCCTCTGGAAACACCATATATTTT.

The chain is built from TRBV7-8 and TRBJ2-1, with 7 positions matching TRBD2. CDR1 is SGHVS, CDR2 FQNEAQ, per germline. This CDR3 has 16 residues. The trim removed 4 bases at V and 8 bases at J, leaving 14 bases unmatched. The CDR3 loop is CASSSGAGREFDEQFF. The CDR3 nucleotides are TGTGCCAGCAGCTCGGGCGCAGGGCGGGAGTTTGATGAGCAGTTCTTC.

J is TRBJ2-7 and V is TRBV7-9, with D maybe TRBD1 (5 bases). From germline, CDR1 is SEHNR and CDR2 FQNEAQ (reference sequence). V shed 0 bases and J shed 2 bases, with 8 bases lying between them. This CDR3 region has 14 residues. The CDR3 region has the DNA TGTGCCAGCAGCTTAGCCAGGGCCGCCTACGAGCAGTACTTC. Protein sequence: CASSLARAAYEQYF.

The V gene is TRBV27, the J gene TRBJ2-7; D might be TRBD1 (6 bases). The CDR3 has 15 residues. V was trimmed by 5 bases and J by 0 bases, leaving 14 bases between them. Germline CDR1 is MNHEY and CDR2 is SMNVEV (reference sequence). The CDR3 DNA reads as TGTGCCAGCAGTCCAGAGGGGACATCCTCCTACGAGCAGTACTTC. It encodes CASSPEGTSSYEQYF.

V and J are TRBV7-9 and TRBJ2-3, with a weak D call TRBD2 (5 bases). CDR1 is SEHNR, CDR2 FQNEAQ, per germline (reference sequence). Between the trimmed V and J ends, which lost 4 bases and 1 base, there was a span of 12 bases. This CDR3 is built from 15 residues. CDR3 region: CASSSMEAGTDTQYF. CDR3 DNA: TGTGCCAGCAGCTCGATGGAGGCAGGCACAGATACGCAGTATTTT. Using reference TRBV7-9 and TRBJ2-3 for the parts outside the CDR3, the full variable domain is DTGVSQNPRHKITKRGQNVTFRCDPISEHNRLYWYRQTLGQGPEFLTYFQNEAQLEKSRLLSDRFSAERPKGSFSTLEIQRTEQGDSAMYLCASSSMEAGTDTQYFGPGTRLTVL.